The TCR beta chain described here comes from a study of blood T cell repertoires in COVID-19. The table came from immunoSEQ multiplex PCR; TCRdb's copy has only in-frame clones and leaves some out. The data hold just over 150,000 clones, with about 92% observed a single time. Looked up from germline, CDR1 is SNHLY and CDR2 is FYNNEI. V lost 8 bases and J lost 4, with 18 bases in between. CDR3 size: 15 residues. The sample taken for sequencing was peripheral blood. The TCR was taken from a man younger than 40 with COVID-19, enrolled during active disease. J is TRBJ1-3 and V is TRBV2; D is ambiguous. CDR3: CASQREGAAGNTIYF. The CDR3 nucleotides read TGTGCCAGCCAGAGGGAGGGCGCGGCAGGAAACACCATATATTTT. The full variable domain, completed using reference TRBV2 and TRBJ1-3, is EPEVTQTPSHQVTQMGQEVILRCVPISNHLYFYWYRQILGQKVEFLVSFYNNEISEKSEIFDDQFSVERPDGSNFTLKIRSTKLEDSAMYFCASQREGAAGNTIYFGEGSWLTVV.